These 27 T cell receptor beta chains were all obtained from the same sample, sequenced in a study of radiation and T cells in renal cell carcinoma. Libraries were prepared by immunoSEQ multiplex PCR; TCRdb keeps only in-frame clonotypes and omits some of them. The repertoire has roughly 100,000 clones, roughly 90% of them found once; the top ten carry 7.5% to 8.5%. The time point: baseline pretreatment blood. Documented treatment: 15 Gy SBRT to primary tumor, nephrectomy 4 weeks later. The sequenced sample was blood, obtained from a patient whose treatment included radiotherapy and nephrectomy. The receptors derive from a man aged 50-59 years with renal cell carcinoma.

Points on this clone: The identical CDR3 is also encoded by other nucleotide sequences in the sample. The rearrangement uses TRBV6-5 and TRBJ1-1; D not resolved. The CDR3 consists of 13 residues. V lost 2 bases, J lost 3 bases, and 7 bases lay in between. The V gene's germline CDR1 is MNHEY and CDR2 SVGAGI. CDR3 nucleotides: TGTGCCAGCAGTTACAGCCGGGACACTGAAGCTTTCTTT. The encoded protein is CASSYSRDTEAFF.

The CDR3 region has the DNA TGTGCCAGCAGCGTCCTGACAGGGTCCAATGAGCAGTTCTTC. The encoded protein is CASSVLTGSNEQFF. The chain couples TRBV9 to TRBJ2-1, with 7 bases aligning to TRBD1. The V segment lost 2 bases and the J segment 6 bases; nucleotides outside the gene matches: 5. This CDR3 comprises 14 residues. Germline CDR1 is SGDLS and CDR2 is YYNGEE.

This sequence joins TRBV9 and TRBJ2-5; possibly TRBD1 for D (5 bases). Trimming took 0 bases from V and 3 from J, leaving 15 bases between them. Germline CDR1 SGDLS, CDR2 YYNGEE. CDR3 size: 16 residues. Here the CDR3 DNA reads TGTGCCAGCAGCGTAGGAGGTGGGGCGTGGGAAGAGACCCAGTACTTC. Residues: CASSVGGGAWEETQYF.

The chain combines TRBV2 with TRBJ2-7, with D possibly TRBD2 on 5 matching bases. This CDR3 spans 13 amino acids. Per the germline V gene, CDR1 is SNHLY and CDR2 is FYNNEI. The V end was cut by 6 bases, the J end by 2 bases, with 11 bases between. CDR3 in DNA: TGTGCCAGCAGCTTACTAGGGCCCTACGAGCAGTACTTC. Translating gives CASSLLGPYEQYF.

A remark on this clone: This sample also contains other DNA sequences that code for the same CDR3. The V gene is TRBV5-1, the J gene TRBJ1-6, with D possibly matching TRBD1 (6 bases). V dropped 0 bases and J dropped 6 bases, with 10 bases sitting between them. CDR1 and CDR2 from the germline V gene are SGHRS and YFSETQ. The CDR3 length is 15 residues. This CDR3 is CASSLAGQPNSPLHF. The CDR3 nucleotides are TGCGCCAGCAGCTTGGCCGGACAGCCTAATTCACCCCTCCACTTT. Variable domain in full (rest from reference TRBV5-1 and TRBJ1-6): KAGVTQTPRYLIKTRGQQVTLSCSPISGHRSVSWYQQTPGQGLQFLFEYFSETQRNKGNFPGRFSGRQFSNSRSEMNVSTLELGDSALYLCASSLAGQPNSPLHFGNGTRLTVT.

The chain recombines TRBV2 with TRBJ2-3; D gene unclear. The CDR3 runs 14 residues. The germline V gene has CDR1 SNHLY and CDR2 FYNNEI. V was pared by 2 bases and J by 2 bases, with 8 bases between. In nucleotides, the CDR3 is TGTGCCAGCAGTGAATATGGAGTCACAGATACGCAGTATTTT. Translating gives CASSEYGVTDTQYF.

This clone has just a few counts. One junction end does not reproduce the germline sequence, and a read error may be involved. The J gene is TRBJ2-5, the V gene TRBV7-7, with TRBD2 as a possible D gene (5 bases). Germline V gene lookup returns CDR1 SSHAT and CDR2 FNYEAQ (reference sequence). The CDR3 is 13 residues long. The DNA for the CDR3 is TGTGCTAGCAGCCCGAGGGAAAAAGAGACCCAGTACTTC. Its translation is CASSPREKETQYF.

The chain uses TRBV29-1 and TRBJ2-3, with 7 bases identical to TRBD2. This CDR3 has 10 residues. V was clipped by 7 bases and J by 6 bases; unmatched bases: 1. Germline V CDR1 and CDR2: SQVTM, ANQGSEA. The CDR3 spells CSALADTQYF. Written as DNA, the CDR3 is TGCAGCGCACTAGCGGATACGCAGTATTTT.

The V gene is TRBV7-2, the J gene TRBJ2-3; 9 bases line up with TRBD2. V lost 7 bases, J lost 2 bases, and 10 bases stayed unmatched. This CDR3 contains 16 residues. CDR1 SGHTA and CDR2 FQGNSA come from the germline V gene. The CDR3 is CASNTLAGDITDTQYF. Written as DNA, the CDR3 is TGTGCCAGCAATACACTAGCGGGCGATATCACAGATACGCAGTATTTT.

The rearrangement uses TRBV19 and TRBJ2-5, with a possible D match to TRBD1 (6 bases). This CDR3 comprises 15 residues. The V end was cut by 4 bases, the J end by 1 base, with 13 bases between. Germline assignment: CDR1 LNHDA and CDR2 SQIVND (reference sequence). This chain's CDR3 is CASSNREGGQETQYF. CDR3 DNA sequence: TGTGCCAGTAGTAACAGGGAAGGGGGCCAAGAGACCCAGTACTTC.

The chain is built from TRBV7-9 and TRBJ1-1; D gene uncertain. The CDR3 loop spans 15 amino acids. V dropped 5 bases and J dropped 0 bases, with 13 bases sitting between them. CDR1 and CDR2 (germline): SEHNR, FQNEAQ (reference sequence). The CDR3 bases are TGTGCCAGCAGCCCCAGGCAAGGATTGAACACTGAAGCTTTCTTT. Protein: CASSPRQGLNTEAFF.

The chain links TRBV7-8 to TRBJ2-5; D remains ambiguous. Germline-derived CDR1 and CDR2 are SGHVS and FQNEAQ. The CDR3 contains 12 residues. The V end was cut by 5 bases, the J end by 2 bases, with 6 bases between. The CDR3 region has the DNA TGTGCCAGCAGCCCAATGCAAGAGACCCAGTACTTC. It translates to CASSPMQETQYF.

The V and J genes are TRBV5-4 and TRBJ1-2; no reliable D call. The CDR3 totals 14 residues. From germline, CDR1 is SGHNT and CDR2 YYREEE (reference sequence). V was cut by 0 bases and J by 2 bases, with 8 bases left in between. CDR3 loop: CASSLVGDNYGYTF. The CDR3 coding sequence is TGTGCCAGCAGCTTGGTTGGAGACAACTATGGCTACACCTTC.

The rearrangement uses TRBV7-8 and TRBJ1-1; tentatively, D is TRBD1 (5 bases). This CDR3 has 17 amino acids. The germline V gene has CDR1 SGHVS and CDR2 FQNEAQ. Trimming stripped 0 bases from V and 1 base from J, with 15 bases between. In DNA, the CDR3 is TGTGCCAGCAGCTTAGCGTCAGCAGGGAAGGGGAACACTGAAGCTTTCTTT. The encoded protein is CASSLASAGKGNTEAFF.

In DNA, the CDR3 is TGTGCCAGCAGATCCCAAGCGGGAGGAGAAGATACGCAGTATTTT. It is translated as CASRSQAGGEDTQYF. The V and J genes are TRBV7-2 and TRBJ2-3; 9 nucleotides agree with TRBD2. Trimming took 6 bases from V and 5 from J; bases not matched to a gene: 9. Germline loops: CDR1 SGHTA, CDR2 FQGNSA. The CDR3 contains 15 residues.

Here the CDR3 DNA reads TGTGCCAGCAGCCACCTAGACGTACAGTACTTC. Translated, it gives CASSHLDVQYF. The chain carries TRBV14 and TRBJ2-7; no firm D call. The V end was cut by 3 bases, the J end by 10 bases, with 10 bases between. The CDR3 loop spans 11 amino acids. Germline values: CDR1 SGHDN, CDR2 FVKESK.

The rearrangement links TRBV7-2 to TRBJ2-1; 11 nucleotides agree with TRBD2. Trimming removed 3 bases from V and 10 bases from J; junction bases left unmatched: 5. CDR3 length: 14 residues. Per the germline V gene, CDR1 is SGHTA and CDR2 is FQGNSA. CDR3 DNA sequence: TGTGCCAGCAGCTTGGCCGGGACTAGCGGCGAGCAGTTCTTC. It is translated as CASSLAGTSGEQFF.

The chain links TRBV2 to TRBJ2-3; TRBD2 agrees at 7 bases. CDR3 length equals 14 residues. CDR1 is SNHLY, CDR2 FYNNEI, per germline. V was pared by 6 bases and J by 2 bases, with 5 bases of the junction left unmatched. The CDR3 sequence: CASRWGTTTDTQYF. The CDR3 DNA follows: TGTGCCAGCAGGTGGGGGACTACCACAGATACGCAGTATTTT.

CDR3 sequence: CASSLVQGRNRETQYF. The CDR3, as DNA: TGCGCCAGCAGCTTGGTTCAGGGACGGAATCGAGAGACCCAGTACTTC. The chain employs TRBV5-1 and TRBJ2-5; D possibly uses TRBD1 or TRBD2 (5 bases each). V lost 0 bases to trimming and J lost 4 bases, with 16 bases between them. The CDR3 loop spans 16 amino acids. The germline gives CDR1 SGHRS, CDR2 YFSETQ.

The chain carries TRBV9 and TRBJ2-7; D uncertain. The CDR3 has 14 amino acids. Trimming took 7 bases from V and 7 from J, leaving 21 bases between them. Per the germline V gene, CDR1 is SGDLS and CDR2 is YYNGEE. This chain's CDR3 is CASSNRPSPGEQYF. Written as DNA, the CDR3 is TGTGCCAGCTCGAACCGACCGTCCCCTGGGGAGCAGTACTTC.

CDR3 nucleotide sequence: TGCGCCAGCAGCGCCGAGCTAGCGGGGCTTCACAATGAGCAGTTCTTC. Its translation is CASSAELAGLHNEQFF. This chain links TRBV5-1 with TRBJ2-1; 9 bases match TRBD2. The CDR3 contains 16 residues. CDR1 SGHRS and CDR2 YFSETQ come from the germline V gene. Germline trimming cut 4 bases from V and 5 bases from J; bases unmatched to any gene: 10. The full variable domain, rest sourced from reference TRBV5-1 and TRBJ2-1, is KAGVTQTPRYLIKTRGQQVTLSCSPISGHRSVSWYQQTPGQGLQFLFEYFSETQRNKGNFPGRFSGRQFSNSRSEMNVSTLELGDSALYLCASSAELAGLHNEQFFGPGTRLTVL.

This chain links TRBV4-1 with TRBJ1-2; TRBD1 matches at 9 bases. Looked up from germline, CDR1 is MGHRA and CDR2 is YSYEKL. With 2 bases clipped from V and 4 bases from J, the junction kept 11 bases outside the gene matches. This CDR3 region has 17 residues. The DNA of the CDR3 is TGCGCCAGCAGCCAATCGCCGGGACAGGGTTTCGCCTATGGCTACACCTTC. Amino acid sequence: CASSQSPGQGFAYGYTF.

This clone was detected only once. V usage is TRBV7-2 and J usage is TRBJ2-5; 9 bases are shared with TRBD2. Germline values: CDR1 SGHTA, CDR2 FQGNSA. The ends lost 2 bases at V and 0 bases at J; junction bases unmatched: 7. The CDR3 extends over 17 amino acids. The CDR3 reads CASSLLAGGLYQETQYF. As DNA, the CDR3 is TGTGCCAGCAGCTTACTGGCGGGGGGGCTTTACCAAGAGACCCAGTACTTC.

V and J are TRBV9 and TRBJ2-3; perhaps TRBD2 as D (6 bases). CDR1 and CDR2 from the germline V gene are SGDLS and YYNGEE. The CDR3 covers 22 residues. V dropped 0 bases and J dropped 1 base, with 30 bases sitting between them. The CDR3 loop reads CASSVGIVGGSAALRGTDTQYF. In DNA form, the CDR3 reads TGTGCCAGCAGCGTAGGTATTGTGGGGGGTAGCGCCGCGTTACGGGGCACAGATACGCAGTATTTT. The variable domain in full, with the rest retrieved from reference TRBV9 and TRBJ2-3, is DSGVTQTPKHLITATGQRVTLRCSPRSGDLSVYWYQQSLDQGLQFLIQYYNGEERAKGNILERFSAQQFPDLHSELNLSSLELGDSALYFCASSVGIVGGSAALRGTDTQYFGPGTRLTVL.

J is TRBJ2-3 and V is TRBV18, with D maybe TRBD1 (5 bases). The CDR3 is made up of 14 amino acids. The germline CDR1 and CDR2 sequences are KGHSH and LQKENI. Trimming cost V 2 bases and J 4 bases, with 10 bases left between them. The CDR3 is CASSPNDSPDTQYF. The CDR3 DNA sequence: TGTGCCAGCTCACCAAATGACAGTCCAGATACGCAGTATTTT. Full variable domain (rest looked up from reference TRBV18 and TRBJ2-3): NAGVMQNPRHLVRRRGQEARLRCSPMKGHSHVYWYRQLPEEGLKFMVYLQKENIIDESGMPKERFSAEFPKEGPSILRIQQVVRGDSAAYFCASSPNDSPDTQYFGPGTRLTVL.

This rearrangement joins TRBV5-4 to TRBJ2-5; D is perhaps TRBD2 (7 bases). The V end lost 4 bases, the J end lost 5 bases, and 15 bases lay between the germline ends. This CDR3 contains 14 residues. Germline-derived CDR1 and CDR2 are SGHNT and YYREEE (reference sequence). CDR3 DNA sequence: TGTGCCAGCAGCGGGATTGGGGGGGCTGAGACCCAGTACTTC. It specifies CASSGIGGAETQYF. The full variable domain, rest sourced from reference TRBV5-4 and TRBJ2-5, is ETGVTQSPTHLIKTRGQQVTLRCSSQSGHNTVSWYQQALGQGPQFIFQYYREEENGRGNFPPRFSGLQFPNYSSELNVNALELDDSALYLCASSGIGGAETQYFGPGTRLLVL.

V gene TRBV11-2 combines with J gene TRBJ2-4; 9 bases are shared with TRBD2. The CDR3 spans 14 residues. V lost 4 bases to trimming and J lost 7 bases; unmatched junction nucleotides: 5. Germline V gene sequence: CDR1 SGHAT, CDR2 FQNNGV. The DNA for the CDR3 is TGTGCCAGCAGCTCCCGGCTAGCGGGGAACATTCAGTACTTC. It translates to CASSSRLAGNIQYF.